This T cell receptor beta chain was identified during a study of blood T cell repertoires in COVID-19. Produced via immunoSEQ multiplex PCR; TCRdb's table is partial and in-frame only. The sample lists about 270,000 clones, 86% occurring once. Germline V gene sequence: CDR1 SGHRS, CDR2 YFSETQ. The CDR3 length is 14 residues. V dropped 4 bases and J dropped 9; count of bases not matched to a gene: 10. The sample taken for sequencing was peripheral blood. The chain couples TRBV5-1 to TRBJ1-2, with TRBD1 matching over 9 bases. This TCR was sampled from a man between 35 and 55 years old with active or convalescent COVID-19. CDR3 amino acids: CASSPVGTGPSYTF. Written as DNA, the CDR3 is TGCGCCAGCAGCCCCGTAGGGACAGGGCCCAGCTACACCTTC.